The entry that follows covers one T cell receptor (beta chain) sequence. Its target is unknown. J gave up 6 bases and V 3 bases, and 12 bases lay outside the gene matches. Looked up from germline, CDR1 is SGHDT and CDR2 is YYEEEE. The CDR3 sequence is 17 residues long. The sample is drawn from a study of siplizumab effects on memory and regulatory T cells. Study-wide findings and caveats: Unstimulated subset assignment was obtained for only a minor fraction of alloreactive clones. Naive T cells appeared more diverse than memory cells and seemed to be major alloresponse contributors.

Clones were read by immunoSEQ multiplex PCR, and TCRdb kept only the in-frame ones, dropping some. The data contain approximately 82,000 clones, roughly 89% of them singletons. This sequence originates from a human donor in good health. The sample comprised Tregs sorted from blood. The J gene is TRBJ1-5, the V gene TRBV5-6, with 10 bases matching TRBD1. In DNA form, the CDR3 reads TGTGCCAGCAGCTCCTTCGACAGGGGGCGGTTTGGTCAGCCCCAGCATTTT. Protein sequence: CASSSFDRGRFGQPQHF. Together with reference TRBV5-6 and TRBJ1-5, the CDR3 gives the full variable domain: DAGVTQSPTHLIKTRGQQVTLRCSPKSGHDTVSWYQQALGQGPQFIFQYYEEEERQRGNFPDRFSGHQFPNYSSELNVNALLLGDSALYLCASSSFDRGRFGQPQHFGDGTRLSIL.